What follows are 21 T cell receptor beta chains derived from one specimen sequenced in a study of cytomegalovirus exposure and HLA in healthy donors. Primers: 60 Vbeta forward and 13 Jbeta reverse. Some clones are missing from TCRdb's copy, which holds only in-frame ones; the method was immunoSEQ multiplex PCR. This listing includes about 140,000 clones. Sequencing input: PBMCs. These TCRs come from a woman between 18 and 29 years old in good health and CMV-seronegative.

The chain has TRBV30 and TRBJ1-1; tentatively, D is TRBD1 (6 bases). This CDR3 is built from 15 residues. CDR1 and CDR2 from the germline V gene are GTSNPN and SVGIG (reference sequence). V shed 4 bases and J shed 2 bases, with 17 bases lying between them. CDR3 region: CAWMRGIPTNTEAFF. As DNA, the CDR3 is TGTGCCTGGATGAGGGGGATCCCGACTAACACTGAAGCTTTCTTT.

The rearrangement joins TRBV4-1 to TRBJ2-1; 7 bases are a match to TRBD2. Trimming removed 4 bases from V and 0 bases from J; junction bases left unmatched: 3. Per germline, CDR1 MGHRA and CDR2 YSYEKL. This CDR3 is 15 amino acids long. The chain's CDR3 is CASSPGTTSYNEQFF. The CDR3 nucleotides read TGCGCCAGCAGCCCAGGGACTACCTCCTACAATGAGCAGTTCTTC.

For the CDR3, the DNA is TGTGCCAGCAGCTTAGAAGGAGATAACACTGAAGCTTTCTTT. Its translation: CASSLEGDNTEAFF. V usage is TRBV13 and J usage is TRBJ1-1; D uncertain. Germline values: CDR1 PRHDT, CDR2 FYEKMQ (reference sequence). The CDR3 spans 14 residues. With 1 base removed from V and 2 bases from J, the gap between germline ends came to 8 bases.

The V and J genes are TRBV7-2 and TRBJ2-5; 9 bases line up with TRBD2. V was pared by 5 bases and J by 5 bases, with 15 bases of the junction left unmatched. The CDR3 covers 17 residues. CDR1 and CDR2 from the germline V gene are SGHTA and FQGNSA. The CDR3 sequence is CASSPYGREGLGETQYF. The DNA for the CDR3 is TGTGCCAGCAGCCCGTACGGGCGGGAGGGCCTCGGGGAGACCCAGTACTTC.

The chain carries TRBV5-5 and TRBJ1-5; 7 positions agree with TRBD1. The CDR3 runs to 14 residues. With V trimmed by 5 bases and J by 3 bases, 5 bases remained unmatched. Germline CDR1 and CDR2: SGHKS and YYEKEE (reference sequence). This CDR3 reads CASRDRPNNQPQHF. For the CDR3, the DNA is TGTGCCAGCAGGGACAGGCCGAACAATCAGCCCCAGCATTTT.

The V gene is TRBV7-9, the J gene TRBJ2-3; no reliable D call. Trimming pared 5 bases from V and 4 bases from J, leaving 16 bases between. Germline CDR1 SEHNR, CDR2 FQNEAQ (reference sequence). The CDR3 extends over 15 amino acids. The CDR3 coding sequence is TGTGCCAGCAGCGCGGAAGTTGATTCTTCAGATACGCAGTATTTT. It codes for CASSAEVDSSDTQYF.

The chain couples TRBV5-5 to TRBJ2-5; D possibly corresponds to TRBD1 (6 bases). Germline values: CDR1 SGHKS, CDR2 YYEKEE (reference sequence). The CDR3 loop spans 16 amino acids. Trimming removed 1 base from V and 2 bases from J, with 15 bases in between. CDR3 in amino acids: CASSLLGAGAQETQYF. DNA for the CDR3: TGTGCCAGCAGCTTGTTGGGGGCAGGGGCGCAAGAGACCCAGTACTTC.

V gene TRBV7-2 combines with J gene TRBJ2-1; maybe TRBD1 (5 bases). Trimming removed 1 base at V and 5 bases at J, with 9 bases between. Germline assignment: CDR1 SGHTA and CDR2 FQGNSA. The CDR3 totals 14 residues. Here the CDR3 reads CASSLGVRDNEQFF. CDR3 bases: TGTGCCAGCAGCTTAGGTGTCAGGGACAATGAGCAGTTCTTC.

The gene calls are TRBV19 and TRBJ1-1, with D tentatively TRBD1 (5 bases). The length of the CDR3 is 14 residues. Germline lookup yields CDR1 LNHDA and CDR2 SQIVND (reference sequence). V lost 6 bases, J lost 7 bases, and 18 bases lay in between. In DNA, the CDR3 is TGTGCCAGTAGCCTCTCGGGAGGGACCTTTGAAGCTTTCTTT. It codes for CASSLSGGTFEAFF.

The V gene is TRBV7-3, the J gene TRBJ2-3; 13 bases match TRBD2. J was trimmed by 11 bases and V by 4 bases; bases with no gene match: 9. The CDR3 runs to 15 residues. Germline V lookup: CDR1 SGHTA, CDR2 FQGTGA. The CDR3 protein is CASSSGTSGARQQYF. Written as DNA, the CDR3 is TGTGCCAGCAGCTCCGGGACTAGCGGGGCCCGGCAGCAGTATTTT.

The chain combines TRBV9 with TRBJ1-2, with 8 bases matching TRBD1. The CDR3 sequence is 15 residues long. CDR1 is SGDLS and CDR2 is YYNGEE in the germline V gene. The J segment lost 3 bases and the V segment lost 2 bases, leaving 6 bases of the junction unmatched. The CDR3 loop reads CASSVGLQGDYGYTF. The CDR3 nucleotides are TGTGCCAGCAGCGTTGGACTACAGGGGGACTATGGCTACACCTTC.

The V gene is TRBV30, the J gene TRBJ1-1; D call uncertain. Germline CDR1 is GTSNPN and CDR2 is SVGIG (reference sequence). CDR3 length: 12 residues. V was pared by 4 bases and J by 1 base, with 7 bases between. CDR3 coding DNA: TGTGCCTGGATCAACACGAACACTGAAGCTTTCTTT. It encodes CAWINTNTEAFF.

The chain is built from TRBV5-1 and TRBJ2-2, with D possibly being TRBD2 (5 bases). CDR1 and CDR2 from the germline V gene are SGHRS and YFSETQ. Trimming stripped 5 bases from V and 6 bases from J, with 14 bases between. The CDR3 is 14 residues long. The DNA for the CDR3 is TGCGCCAGCAGAAACCAGAAGGAGGCCGGGGAGCTGTTTTTT. Translated, it gives CASRNQKEAGELFF.

Concerning this clone itself: Mismatch with germline at one junction end may stem from a read error. V usage is TRBV19 and J usage is TRBJ1-1; 7 bases are a match to TRBD1. CDR3 length: 14 amino acids. Germline assignment: CDR1 LNHDA and CDR2 SQIVND (reference sequence). Here the CDR3 DNA reads TGTGTCAGTGACAGGGCCCCCCCGAACACTGAAGCTTTCTTT. This encodes CVSDRAPPNTEAFF.

This chain connects TRBV9 to TRBJ1-1; D may be TRBD1 (5 bases). V was pared by 3 bases and J by 8 bases, with 11 bases between. The CDR3 runs 12 residues. The germline CDR1 and CDR2 sequences are SGDLS and YYNGEE. This CDR3 is CASSASGVEAFF. DNA for the CDR3: TGTGCCAGCAGCGCCTCGGGGGTCGAAGCTTTCTTT.

The J gene is TRBJ2-3, the V gene TRBV6-6; tentatively, D is TRBD1 (6 bases). Germline-derived CDR1 and CDR2 are MNHNY and SVGAGI (reference sequence). This CDR3 spans 16 amino acids. Trimming took off 7 bases at V and 4 bases at J, with 21 bases between the two ends. In DNA form, the CDR3 reads TGTGCCAGCAAGGTAGAATCTGCCCCAGGGGCAGATACGCAGTATTTT. It specifies CASKVESAPGADTQYF.

Turning to this clone: One junction end does not reproduce the germline sequence, and a read error may be involved. J is TRBJ2-1 and V is TRBV4-3; 7 bases map to TRBD2. Looked up from germline, CDR1 is LGHNA and CDR2 is YSLEER. The length of the CDR3 is 14 residues. DNA for the CDR3: TGCGCCAGCAGCCAAGAACTAGCGAACAATGAGCGGTTCTTC. This gives the protein CASSQELANNERFF.

The rearrangement links TRBV9 to TRBJ1-1; TRBD1 is a possible D gene (5 bases). The germline gives CDR1 SGDLS, CDR2 YYNGEE. Trimming pared 7 bases from V and 7 bases from J, leaving 26 bases between. The CDR3 totals 16 residues. The DNA of the CDR3 is TGTGCCAGCGGCTCTGGGGAGGGGTCCTACGACGGTGAAGCTTTCTTT. It codes for CASGSGEGSYDGEAFF.

The V gene is TRBV11-3, the J gene TRBJ1-1, with 8 bases lining up with TRBD1. CDR3 length: 15 amino acids. V lost 0 bases, J lost 7 bases, and 7 bases stayed unmatched. Germline-derived CDR1 and CDR2 are SGHNT and YENEEA. The CDR3 nucleotides read TGTGCCAGCAGCTTAGAAGACAGGGGCTCTGTTGAAGCTTTCTTT. Amino acids: CASSLEDRGSVEAFF. Variable domain in full (rest from reference TRBV11-3 and TRBJ1-1): EAGVVQSPRYKIIEKKQPVAFWCNPISGHNTLYWYLQNLGQGPELLIRYENEEAVDDSQLPKDRFSAERLKGVDSTLKIQPAELGDSAVYLCASSLEDRGSVEAFFGQGTRLTVV.

The rearrangement joins TRBV6-1 to TRBJ1-1, with 9 nucleotides matching TRBD1. Trimming cost V 1 base and J 1 base; bases outside gene matches: 7. This CDR3 is 17 amino acids long. Germline CDR1 reads MNHNS; CDR2 reads SASEGT. The DNA for the CDR3 is TGTGCCAGCAGTGAAGACTGGACAGGGGTAAGGAACACTGAAGCTTTCTTT. Translating gives CASSEDWTGVRNTEAFF.

This chain connects TRBV5-1 to TRBJ2-1; 7 bases are a match to TRBD1. Trimming removed 4 bases from V and 2 bases from J; junction bases left unmatched: 6. CDR3 length: 15 amino acids. Germline CDR1 SGHRS, CDR2 YFSETQ. CDR3 in DNA: TGCGCCAGCAGCCCGGCAGGGGGAGCCTACAATGAGCAGTTCTTC. Protein: CASSPAGGAYNEQFF.